This T cell receptor (beta chain) came from a study of blood T cell repertoires in COVID-19. Study summary: Symptom resolution, clearance, or two negative PCRs marked the recovered donors of Cohort 3. T cells, B-cell-depleted T cells, or PBMCs provided the cDNA or gDNA that served as material.

Sequencing was performed with immunoSEQ multiplex PCR; in TCRdb, only in-frame clones are kept and a portion is missing. The sample includes approximately 240,000 clones, 86% of them seen just once. CDR1 is KGHSY and CDR2 is FQNENV in the germline V gene. V shed 2 bases, J shed 4 bases, and the junction held 8 bases outside the gene matches. The CDR3 sequence is 16 residues long. The chain is built from TRBV16 and TRBJ1-1; 9 bases align to TRBD1. This TCR came from a woman in her 50s in a cohort exposed to, infected with or recovered from COVID-19 (not recorded which). What was sequenced was PBMCs or T cells enriched from blood (not recorded which). CDR3 sequence reads: CASSQGHRTGVTEAFF. The CDR3 nucleotides read TGTGCCAGCAGCCAAGGTCATCGGACAGGGGTCACTGAAGCTTTCTTT.